This T cell receptor beta chain is drawn from a study of cytomegalovirus exposure and HLA in healthy donors. Findings and caveats of the study: Relative to equally common others, HLA-associated TCR beta chains showed greater clonal expansion in a later analysis. Cytomegalovirus association was listed for around 180 TCR beta chains.

With regard to this clone: What it binds is not known. Other DNA sequences in this sample translate to the same CDR3.

13 Jbeta primers and 60 Vbeta primers were used for the PCR. TCRdb keeps only in-frame clones here, not all; method: immunoSEQ multiplex PCR. This sample yields about 160,000 clones, of which approximately 71% are seen a single time; about 4.9% belongs to the top ten. This CDR3 region has 13 residues. In germline, CDR1 is SEHNR, CDR2 FQNEAQ (reference sequence). The V end was cut by 1 base, the J end by 10 bases, with 13 bases between. Sequencing was performed on PBMCs. This TCR came from a male donor in good health and CMV-seronegative. V and J are TRBV7-9 and TRBJ1-2; D might be TRBD1 (6 bases). This CDR3 reads CASSLGGGSYYTF. The CDR3 nucleotides read TGTGCCAGCAGCTTAGGGGGGGGCAGTTACTACACCTTC. Full variable domain (rest looked up from reference TRBV7-9 and TRBJ1-2): DTGVSQNPRHKITKRGQNVTFRCDPISEHNRLYWYRQTLGQGPEFLTYFQNEAQLEKSRLLSDRFSAERPKGSFSTLEIQRTEQGDSAMYLCASSLGGGSYYTFGSGTRLTVV.